This TCR beta chain was found in a study of siplizumab effects on memory and regulatory T cells. Study as a whole: Paired mixed lymphocyte reactions were set up, with siplizumab at around 1 ug/mL or without drug.

Cells that made up the mixed lymphocyte reaction were cocultured at 37°C for approximately 6 days. Whole-study results and caveats: Neither a naive nor a memory phenotype was assignable to roughly 75-97% of proliferating CD4+ or CD8+ clones. The authors did not confirm suppressive function in proliferating Tregs from siplizumab cultures.

Trimming stripped 5 bases from V and 7 bases from J, with 9 bases between. The length of the CDR3 is 12 residues. The germline V gene encodes CDR1 MNHNS and CDR2 SASEGT. With respect to this clone: Its specificity is unknown.

Profiled with immunoSEQ multiplex PCR; TCRdb holds only in-frame clones, not every one. The table includes fewer than 20,000 clones, roughly 49% detected once. The chain combines TRBV6-1 with TRBJ2-1; D not resolved. This receptor was obtained from a human donor in good health; the cells came from an allogeneic mixed lymphocyte reaction. The sample was CFSE-low (dividing) CD4+ T cells sorted from an allogeneic mixed lymphocyte reaction. As DNA, the CDR3 is TGTGCCAGCAGTAGGTCCGGGAATGAGCAGTTCTTC. This encodes CASSRSGNEQFF.